This T cell receptor (beta chain) is from a study of blood T cell repertoires in COVID-19. The data were produced by immunoSEQ multiplex PCR, yet TCRdb's version contains in-frame clones alone and is incomplete. This sample carries approximately 170,000 clones, about 90% of them seen once, and the ten largest clones take roughly 8.6%. Germline V gene data show CDR1 as SNHLY and CDR2 as FYNNEI. The CDR3 spans 13 residues. The germline V and J ends were trimmed by 6 bases and 0 bases, with 7 bases remaining between them. The clonotype originates from a woman younger than 30 who had recovered from COVID-19. Sequences were obtained from PBMCs or T cells enriched from blood (not recorded which). The chain recombines TRBV2 with TRBJ2-3; D ambiguous. The CDR3 loop reads CASRVESTDTQYF. The CDR3 nucleotides read TGTGCCAGCAGGGTAGAGAGCACAGATACGCAGTATTTT.